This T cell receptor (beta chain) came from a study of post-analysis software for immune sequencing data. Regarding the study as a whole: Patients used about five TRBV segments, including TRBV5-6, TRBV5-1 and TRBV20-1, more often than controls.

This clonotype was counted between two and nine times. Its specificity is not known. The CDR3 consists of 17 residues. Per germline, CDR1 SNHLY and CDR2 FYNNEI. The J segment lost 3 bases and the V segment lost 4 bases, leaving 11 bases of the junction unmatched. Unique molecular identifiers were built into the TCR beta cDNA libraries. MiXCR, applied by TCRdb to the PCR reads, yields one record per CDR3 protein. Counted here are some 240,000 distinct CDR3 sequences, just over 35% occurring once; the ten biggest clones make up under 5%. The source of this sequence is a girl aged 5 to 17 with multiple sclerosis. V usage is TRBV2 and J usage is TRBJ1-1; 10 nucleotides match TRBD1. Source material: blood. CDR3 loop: CASSVGTGVSPDTEAFF. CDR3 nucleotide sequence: TGTGCCAGCAGTGTTGGGACAGGGGTTAGCCCTGACACTGAAGCTTTCTTT. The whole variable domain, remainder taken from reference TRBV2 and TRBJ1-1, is EPEVTQTPSHQVTQMGQEVILRCVPISNHLYFYWYRQILGQKVEFLVSFYNNEISEKSEIFDDQFSVERPDGSNFTLKIRSTKLEDSAMYFCASSVGTGVSPDTEAFFGQGTRLTVV.